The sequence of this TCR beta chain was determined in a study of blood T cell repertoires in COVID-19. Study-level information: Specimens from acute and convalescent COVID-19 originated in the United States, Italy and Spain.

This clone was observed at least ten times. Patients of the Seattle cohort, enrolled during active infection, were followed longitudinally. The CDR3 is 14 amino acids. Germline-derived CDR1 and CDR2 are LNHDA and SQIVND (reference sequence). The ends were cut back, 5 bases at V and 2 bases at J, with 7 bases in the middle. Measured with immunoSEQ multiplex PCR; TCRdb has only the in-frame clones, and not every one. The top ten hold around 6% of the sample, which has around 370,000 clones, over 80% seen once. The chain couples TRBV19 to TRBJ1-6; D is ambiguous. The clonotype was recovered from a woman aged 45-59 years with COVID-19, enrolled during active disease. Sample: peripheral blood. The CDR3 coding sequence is TGTGCCAGTAGTCCCCAGACCTATAATTCACCCCTCCACTTT. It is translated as CASSPQTYNSPLHF.